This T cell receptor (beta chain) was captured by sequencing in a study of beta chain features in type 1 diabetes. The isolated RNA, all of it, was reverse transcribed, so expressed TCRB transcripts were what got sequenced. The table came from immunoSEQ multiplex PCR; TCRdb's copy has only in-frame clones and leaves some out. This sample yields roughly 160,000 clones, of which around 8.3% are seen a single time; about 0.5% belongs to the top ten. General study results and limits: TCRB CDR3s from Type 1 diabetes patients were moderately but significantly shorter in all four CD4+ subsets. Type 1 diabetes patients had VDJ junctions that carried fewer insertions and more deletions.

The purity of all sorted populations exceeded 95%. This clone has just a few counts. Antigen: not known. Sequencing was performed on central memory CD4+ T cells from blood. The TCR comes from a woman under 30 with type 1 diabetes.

CDR3 bases: TGCGCCAGCAGCCAAGACCGAGGGAAAAGCTACGAGCAGTACTTC. Its translation: CASSQDRGKSYEQYF. The gene calls are TRBV4-1 and TRBJ2-7; a possible D gene is TRBD2 (5 bases). The CDR3 covers 15 residues. V was shortened by 0 bases and J by 3 bases, with 12 bases between the two germline ends. The germline gives CDR1 MGHRA, CDR2 YSYEKL.